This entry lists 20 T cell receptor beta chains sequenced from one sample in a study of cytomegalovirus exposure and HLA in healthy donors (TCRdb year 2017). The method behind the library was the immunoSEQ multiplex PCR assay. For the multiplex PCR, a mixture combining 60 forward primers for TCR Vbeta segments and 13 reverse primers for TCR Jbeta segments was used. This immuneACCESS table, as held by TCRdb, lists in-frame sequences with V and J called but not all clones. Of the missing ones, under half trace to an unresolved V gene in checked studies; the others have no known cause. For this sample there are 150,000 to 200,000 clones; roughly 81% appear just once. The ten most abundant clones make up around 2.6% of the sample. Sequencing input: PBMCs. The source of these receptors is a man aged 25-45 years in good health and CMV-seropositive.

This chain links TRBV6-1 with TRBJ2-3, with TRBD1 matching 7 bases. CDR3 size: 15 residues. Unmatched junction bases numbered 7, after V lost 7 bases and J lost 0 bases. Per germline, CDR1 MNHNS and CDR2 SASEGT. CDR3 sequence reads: CASTLGGVSTDTQYF. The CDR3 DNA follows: TGTGCCAGCACCCTAGGGGGCGTGAGCACAGATACGCAGTATTTT.

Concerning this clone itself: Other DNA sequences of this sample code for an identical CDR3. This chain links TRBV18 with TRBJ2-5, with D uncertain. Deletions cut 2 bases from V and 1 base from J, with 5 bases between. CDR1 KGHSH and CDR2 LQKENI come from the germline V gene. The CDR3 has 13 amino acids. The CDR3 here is CASSPGLQETQYF. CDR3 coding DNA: TGTGCCAGCTCACCAGGCCTCCAAGAGACCCAGTACTTC.

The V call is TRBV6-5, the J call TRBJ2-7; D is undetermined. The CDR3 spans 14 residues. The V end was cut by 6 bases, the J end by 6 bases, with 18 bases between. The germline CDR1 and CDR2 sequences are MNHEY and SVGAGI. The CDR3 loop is CASSPGSSRSEQYF. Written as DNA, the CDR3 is TGTGCCAGCAGCCCCGGGTCTTCCCGGTCCGAGCAGTACTTC.

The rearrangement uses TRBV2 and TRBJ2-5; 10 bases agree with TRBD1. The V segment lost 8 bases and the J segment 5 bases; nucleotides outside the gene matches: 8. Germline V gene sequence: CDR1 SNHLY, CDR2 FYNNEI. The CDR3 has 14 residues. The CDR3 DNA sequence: TGTGCCAGCTCTCGGGACAGGGGCAGGGAGACCCAGTACTTC. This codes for CASSRDRGRETQYF.

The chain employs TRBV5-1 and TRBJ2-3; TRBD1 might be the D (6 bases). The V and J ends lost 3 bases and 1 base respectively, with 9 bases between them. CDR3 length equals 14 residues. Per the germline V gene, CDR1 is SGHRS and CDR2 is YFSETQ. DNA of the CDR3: TGCGCCAGCAGCTCGAGGACAGGCACAGATACGCAGTATTTT. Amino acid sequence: CASSSRTGTDTQYF.

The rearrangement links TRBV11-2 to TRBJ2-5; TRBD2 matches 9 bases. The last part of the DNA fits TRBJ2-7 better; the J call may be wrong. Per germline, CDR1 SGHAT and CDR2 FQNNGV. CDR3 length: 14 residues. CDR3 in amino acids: CASSWASGTYEQYF. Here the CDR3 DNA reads TGTGCCAGCAGCTGGGCTAGCGGGACCTACGAGCAGTACTTC.

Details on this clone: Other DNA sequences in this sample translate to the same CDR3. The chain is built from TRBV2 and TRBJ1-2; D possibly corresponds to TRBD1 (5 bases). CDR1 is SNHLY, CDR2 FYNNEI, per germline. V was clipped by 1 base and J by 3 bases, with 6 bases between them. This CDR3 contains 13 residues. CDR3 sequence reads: CASSEGQYYGYTF. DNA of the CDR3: TGTGCCAGCAGTGAAGGACAGTACTATGGCTACACCTTC. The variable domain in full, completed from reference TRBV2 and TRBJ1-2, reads EPEVTQTPSHQVTQMGQEVILRCVPISNHLYFYWYRQILGQKVEFLVSFYNNEISEKSEIFDDQFSVERPDGSNFTLKIRSTKLEDSAMYFCASSEGQYYGYTFGSGTRLTVV.

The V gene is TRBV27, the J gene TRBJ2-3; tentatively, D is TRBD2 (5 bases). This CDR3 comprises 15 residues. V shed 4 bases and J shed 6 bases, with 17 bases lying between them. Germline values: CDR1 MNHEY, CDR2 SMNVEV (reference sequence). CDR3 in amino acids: CASSSGLPFGDTQYF. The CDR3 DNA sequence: TGTGCCAGCAGTTCCGGACTTCCATTTGGGGATACGCAGTATTTT.

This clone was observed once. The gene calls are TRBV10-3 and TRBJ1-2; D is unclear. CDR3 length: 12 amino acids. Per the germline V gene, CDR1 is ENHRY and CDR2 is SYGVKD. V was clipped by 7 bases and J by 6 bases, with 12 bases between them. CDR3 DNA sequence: TGTGCCATCAAAACTCTAGATAATGGCTACACCTTC. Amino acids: CAIKTLDNGYTF.

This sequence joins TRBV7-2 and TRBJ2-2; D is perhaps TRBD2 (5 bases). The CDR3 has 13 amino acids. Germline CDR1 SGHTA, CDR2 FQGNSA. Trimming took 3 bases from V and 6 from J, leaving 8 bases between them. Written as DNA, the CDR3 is TGTGCCAGCAGCTTCCTAGCATCCGGGGAGCTGTTTTTT. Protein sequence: CASSFLASGELFF.

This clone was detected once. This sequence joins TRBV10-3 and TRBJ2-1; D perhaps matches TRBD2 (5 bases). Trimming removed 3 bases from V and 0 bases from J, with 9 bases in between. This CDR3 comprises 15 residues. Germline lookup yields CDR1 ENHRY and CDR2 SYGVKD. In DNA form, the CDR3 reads TGTGCCATCAGTGACGGAGCGGCCTCCTACAATGAGCAGTTCTTC. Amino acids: CAISDGAASYNEQFF.

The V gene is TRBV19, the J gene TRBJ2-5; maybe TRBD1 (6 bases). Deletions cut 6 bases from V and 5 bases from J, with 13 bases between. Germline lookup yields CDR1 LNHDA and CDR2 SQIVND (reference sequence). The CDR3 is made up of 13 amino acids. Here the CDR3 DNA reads TGTGCCAGTAGAACAGGGCCTGGGGAGACCCAGTACTTC. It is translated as CASRTGPGETQYF. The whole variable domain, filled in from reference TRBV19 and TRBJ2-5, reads DGGITQSPKYLFRKEGQNVTLSCEQNLNHDAMYWYRQDPGQGLRLIYYSQIVNDFQKGDIAEGYSVSREKKESFPLTVTSAQKNPTAFYLCASRTGPGETQYFGPGTRLLVL.

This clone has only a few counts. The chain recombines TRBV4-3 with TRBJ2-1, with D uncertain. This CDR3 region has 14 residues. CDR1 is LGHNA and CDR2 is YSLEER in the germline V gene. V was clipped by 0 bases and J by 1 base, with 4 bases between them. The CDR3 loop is CASSQERSYNEQFF. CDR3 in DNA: TGCGCCAGCAGCCAAGAGCGATCCTACAATGAGCAGTTCTTC.

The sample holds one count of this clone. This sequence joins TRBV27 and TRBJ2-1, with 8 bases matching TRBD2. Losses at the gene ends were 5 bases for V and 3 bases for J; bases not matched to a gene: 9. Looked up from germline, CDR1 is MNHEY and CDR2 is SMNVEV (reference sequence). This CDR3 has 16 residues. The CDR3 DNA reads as TGTGCCAGCAGTCCGCCTGGGGGACTAGTCTACAATGAGCAGTTCTTC. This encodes CASSPPGGLVYNEQFF.

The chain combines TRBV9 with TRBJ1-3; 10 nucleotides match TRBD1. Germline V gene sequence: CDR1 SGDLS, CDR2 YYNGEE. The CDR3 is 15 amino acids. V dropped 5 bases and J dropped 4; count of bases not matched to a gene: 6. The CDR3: CASSLLDRGGNTIYF. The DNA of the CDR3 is TGTGCCAGCAGTCTTTTGGACAGGGGGGGAAACACCATATATTTT.

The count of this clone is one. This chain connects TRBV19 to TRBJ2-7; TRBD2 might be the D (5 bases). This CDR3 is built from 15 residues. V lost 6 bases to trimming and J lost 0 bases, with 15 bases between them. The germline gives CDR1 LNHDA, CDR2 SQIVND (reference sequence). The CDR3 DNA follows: TGTGCCAGTAGAGCCGCAGCGGACCACTCCTACGAGCAGTACGTC. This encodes CASRAAADHSYEQYV.

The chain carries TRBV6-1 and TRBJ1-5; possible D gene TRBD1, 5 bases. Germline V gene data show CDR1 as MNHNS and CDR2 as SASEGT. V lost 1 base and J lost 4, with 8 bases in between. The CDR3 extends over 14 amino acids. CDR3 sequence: CASSEGRGNQPQHF. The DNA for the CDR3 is TGTGCCAGCAGTGAAGGGAGGGGTAATCAGCCCCAGCATTTT.

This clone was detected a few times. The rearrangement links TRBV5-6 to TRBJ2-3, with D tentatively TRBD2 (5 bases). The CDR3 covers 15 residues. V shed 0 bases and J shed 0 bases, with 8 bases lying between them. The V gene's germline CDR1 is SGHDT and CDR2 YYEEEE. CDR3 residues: CASSLGGPSTDTQYF. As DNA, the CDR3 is TGTGCCAGCAGCTTGGGAGGGCCTAGCACAGATACGCAGTATTTT. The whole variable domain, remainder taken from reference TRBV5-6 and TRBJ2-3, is DAGVTQSPTHLIKTRGQQVTLRCSPKSGHDTVSWYQQALGQGPQFIFQYYEEEERQRGNFPDRFSGHQFPNYSSELNVNALLLGDSALYLCASSLGGPSTDTQYFGPGTRLTVL.

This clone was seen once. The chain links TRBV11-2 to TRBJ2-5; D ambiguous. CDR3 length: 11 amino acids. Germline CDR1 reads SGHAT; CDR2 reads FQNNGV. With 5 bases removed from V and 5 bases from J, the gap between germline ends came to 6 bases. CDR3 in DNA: TGTGCCAGCAGCGCTGCGGAGACCCAGTACTTC. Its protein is CASSAAETQYF.

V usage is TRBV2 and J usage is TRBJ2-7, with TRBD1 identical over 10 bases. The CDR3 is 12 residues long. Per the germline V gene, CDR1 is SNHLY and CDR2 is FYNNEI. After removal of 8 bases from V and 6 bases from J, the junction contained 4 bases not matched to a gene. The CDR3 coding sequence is TGTGCCAGCCGGGACAGGGGAAGCGAGCAGTACTTC. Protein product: CASRDRGSEQYF.